The following is a T cell receptor (beta chain) sequence with its context. Its antigen is undetermined. The sample belongs to a study of shared clonotypes between healthy human individuals. Overall study findings and caveats: A small donor pool kept down the genetic and exposure-history diversity that was represented.

It was CD45RO-negative cells, positively selected for CCR7, that made up naive CD8 cells, with terminally differentiated effector memory CD45RA+ cells excluded. All donors qualified as healthy HIV-negative adults and had experienced no recent acute infections or vaccinations. Replicate PCRs from sorted subsets contained around 190 ng DNA, which is roughly 30,000 T cell genomes. Profiled with immunoSEQ multiplex PCR; TCRdb holds only in-frame clones, not every one. The table records about 2.1 million clones, 90% to 95% of them present only once. The receptor's source is a man younger than 35 in good health. Some clones in this sample may be carry-over from other donors' samples. The sequenced sample consisted of naive CD8+ T cells from PBMCs.

The CDR3 sequence: CASLSQGPRSGNTIYF. CDR3 sequence (DNA): TGTGCCAGCCTCTCACAGGGGCCCCGATCTGGAAACACCATATATTTT. The gene calls are TRBV11-2 and TRBJ1-3, with 7 bases matching TRBD1. With V trimmed by 8 bases and J by 1 base, 11 bases remained unmatched. This CDR3 spans 16 amino acids. CDR1 and CDR2 (germline): SGHAT, FQNNGV. The complete variable domain, with remaining parts taken from reference TRBV11-2 and TRBJ1-3, reads EAGVAQSPRYKIIEKRQSVAFWCNPISGHATLYWYQQILGQGPKLLIQFQNNGVVDDSQLPKDRFSAERLKGVDSTLKIQPAKLEDSAVYLCASLSQGPRSGNTIYFGEGSWLTVV.